This T cell receptor beta chain was documented in a study of tumor and adjacent non-tumor tissue in lung cancer. For the study at large: There were 11 to 12 adenocarcinoma, a couple of squamous cell carcinoma and 1 small cell lung cancer cases. Study results and limitations: Compared with tumor, normal lung showed significantly lower TCR diversity. Tumor repertoires had a smaller top 100 clone share than normal lung.

RNA was extracted from bulk tissue without any cell sorting. This non-tumor lung sample came from over 3 cm beyond the tumor edge. Three rounds of nested PCR, following a modified ARM-PCR protocol, produced the TCRbeta library. TCRdb recomputed calls from the multiplex PCR reads with MiXCR, one row per CDR3 protein. The sample carries some 100,000 distinct CDR3 sequences, roughly three fifths recorded once. As for this clonotype: What it binds is unknown. The junction does not match germline at one end; this may be a read error.

Germline CDR1 and CDR2: SEHNR and FQNEAQ (reference sequence). The CDR3 has 16 amino acids. The sequence was collected from a man aged 55 to 70 with non-small cell lung cancer. The chain combines TRBV7-9 with TRBJ2-1; tentative D call: TRBD1 (6 bases). Sequencing was carried out using distant non-tumor lung tissue. The CDR3: CARSLVGDGTYNEQFF. For the CDR3, the DNA is TGTGCCAGGAGCTTAGTGGGGGACGGGACATACAATGAGCAGTTCTTC.